The rows below give T cell receptor beta chains drawn from one sample of a study of blood T cells in healthy people across ages. TCRdb processed the 5' RACE reads anew with MiXCR; each CDR3 protein has one entry. This table holds 760,000 or so distinct CDR3 sequences, around 25% found once. These same records also appear under a second study, on T cells of mothers and their children.

The sample was blood. The receptors come from a boy younger than 18 in good health. Each CDR3 is given with its conserved first and last residue. The D gene is left open where the match is weak. Size values are once, few and many counts, or a class for expanded clones, and some rows have none.

size: .
length: 16
J: TRBJ2-4
V: TRBV10-1
D: .
DNA: TGCGCCAGCAGTGAATCGACCGTGACGGGAAAAAACATTCAGTACTTC
CDR3: CASSESTVTGKNIQYF

size: many
length: 12
J: TRBJ2-7
V: TRBV7-9
D: .
DNA: TGTGCCAGCAGTTTATCCACCTACGAGCAGTACTTC
CDR3: CASSLSTYEQYF

size: .
length: 15
J: TRBJ2-3
V: TRBV11-2
D: TRBD2
DNA: TGTGCCAGCAGCGACCTAGCGGGGGACCCAGATACGCAGTATTTT
CDR3: CASSDLAGDPDTQYF

size: .
length: 15
J: TRBJ2-5
V: TRBV5-1
D: TRBD1
DNA: TGCGCCAGCAGCTTGGATCCAGGGGGCTTGGAGACCCAGTACTTC
CDR3: CASSLDPGGLETQYF

size: few
length: 16
J: TRBJ2-2
V: TRBV20-1
D: TRBD2
DNA: TGCAGTGCTAGAGATTTTAGCGGGGGCCTCACCGGGGAGCTGTTTTTT
CDR3: CSARDFSGGLTGELFF

size: few
length: 16
J: TRBJ1-4
V: TRBV6-6
D: .
DNA: TGTGCCAGCATCCCGCGCCGGGACACGGGGAGGGAAAAACTGTTTTTT
CDR3: CASIPRRDTGREKLFF

size: few
length: 15
J: TRBJ1-2
V: TRBV7-9
D: .
DNA: TGTGCCAGCAGCCCACCACGGACGAGGGAGTATGGCTACACCTTC
CDR3: CASSPPRTREYGYTF

size: few
length: 15
J: TRBJ2-4
V: TRBV4-2
D: .
DNA: TGTGCCAGCAGCCAGGCTTTGTTAGCGGTAAACATTCAGTACTTC
CDR3: CASSQALLAVNIQYF

size: .
length: 13
J: TRBJ1-2
V: TRBV11-1
D: TRBD1
DNA: TGTGCCAGCAGCCGGGACAGGGATTTGCGCTACACCTTC
CDR3: CASSRDRDLRYTF

size: .
length: 14
J: TRBJ2-5
V: TRBV6-5
D: .
DNA: TGTGCCAGCATCCCCCCTGGCAGGTCTGAGACCCAGTACTTC
CDR3: CASIPPGRSETQYF

size: .
length: 15
J: TRBJ2-1
V: TRBV7-9
D: TRBD1
DNA: TGTGCCAGCAACTATGGACAGGGGGTCAACAATGAGCAGTTCTTC
CDR3: CASNYGQGVNNEQFF

size: few
length: 15
J: TRBJ2-2
V: TRBV7-2
D: .
DNA: TGTGCCAGCAGCTTCCCGGTGACGGACGCCGGGGAGCTGTTTTTT
CDR3: CASSFPVTDAGELFF

size: .
length: 13
J: TRBJ2-2
V: TRBV5-5
D: .
DNA: TGTGCCAGCAGCTTGGATGGTGTCGGGGAGCTGTTTTTT
CDR3: CASSLDGVGELFF

size: few
length: 15
J: TRBJ2-5
V: TRBV7-6
D: .
DNA: TGTGCCAGCAGCTTAGGGACGGTAGGAGATGAGACCCAGTACTTC
CDR3: CASSLGTVGDETQYF

size: few
length: 14
J: TRBJ2-1
V: TRBV12-3/TRBV12-4
D: .
DNA: TGTGCCAGCAGTACCTGGGGGCCTGGGAATGAGCAGTTCTTC
CDR3: CASSTWGPGNEQFF

size: few
length: 15
J: TRBJ2-7
V: TRBV6-5
D: TRBD1
DNA: TGTGCCAGCAGTTACATGGGACAGGTGGGACTTCCGCAGTACTTC
CDR3: CASSYMGQVGLPQYF

size: .
length: 17
J: TRBJ2-5
V: TRBV7-7
D: TRBD2
DNA: TGTGCTAGCAGCTTAGAGGCGGGAGGGCAAACAGGAGAGACCCAGTACTTC
CDR3: CASSLEAGGQTGETQYF

size: .
length: 16
J: TRBJ2-3
V: TRBV7-3
D: .
DNA: TGTGCCAGCAGCTTAGGGGCAGATACGACCACAGATACGCAGTATTTT
CDR3: CASSLGADTTTDTQYF

size: .
length: 16
J: TRBJ1-4
V: TRBV12-3/TRBV12-4
D: .
DNA: TGTGCCAGCAGTTTACAGGGACACCCAACTAATGAAAAACTGTTTTTT
CDR3: CASSLQGHPTNEKLFF

size: few
length: 15
J: TRBJ2-1
V: TRBV18
D: .
DNA: TGTGCCAGCCTACGGGGGGACATTTCCTACAATGAGCAGTTCTTC
CDR3: CASLRGDISYNEQFF

size: .
length: 15
J: TRBJ2-1
V: TRBV10-1
D: .
DNA: TGCGCCAGGAGACAGTGTACGATAAATAGGGACGAGCAGTTCTTC
CDR3: CARRQCTINRDEQFF

size: .
length: 12
J: TRBJ2-2
V: TRBV29-1
D: .
DNA: TGCAGCGTTGTCGCGTCGACCGGGGAGCTGTTTTTT
CDR3: CSVVASTGELFF

size: few
length: 15
J: TRBJ2-3
V: TRBV2
D: TRBD2
DNA: TGTGCCTCCAGTCCTGCTAGCGGGACCACAGATACGCAGTATTTT
CDR3: CASSPASGTTDTQYF

size: .
length: 16
J: TRBJ1-5
V: TRBV19
D: .
DNA: TGTGCCACCAGAGAAACAGGAGATTATAGCAATCAGCCCCAGCATTTT
CDR3: CATRETGDYSNQPQHF

size: few
length: 12
J: TRBJ2-1
V: TRBV29-1
D: .
DNA: TGCAGTTGCAGCTTCCGCTACAATGAGCAGTTCTTC
CDR3: CSCSFRYNEQFF

size: .
length: 13
J: TRBJ2-1
V: TRBV28
D: .
DNA: TGTGCCAGCAGTTTGGTACAGGGCGGTGAGCAGTTCTTC
CDR3: CASSLVQGGEQFF

size: .
length: 16
J: TRBJ1-1
V: TRBV29-1
D: TRBD1
DNA: TGCAGCGTTGAAGCGGACAGGGCGTCTAAGGGCACTGAAGCTTTCTTT
CDR3: CSVEADRASKGTEAFF

size: few
length: 12
J: TRBJ1-2
V: TRBV12-3/TRBV12-4
D: .
DNA: TGTGCCAGCAGCTACTCAGGTTCTGGCTACACCTTC
CDR3: CASSYSGSGYTF

size: few
length: 13
J: TRBJ1-2
V: TRBV11-2
D: .
DNA: TGTGCCAGCAGCTTAGGTACATTCTATGGCTACACCTTC
CDR3: CASSLGTFYGYTF

size: few
length: 12
J: TRBJ2-7
V: TRBV7-9
D: TRBD1
DNA: TGTGCCAGCAGCTACAGGGGGGCCGAGCAGTACTTC
CDR3: CASSYRGAEQYF

size: .
length: 16
J: TRBJ2-5
V: TRBV7-9
D: TRBD2
DNA: TGTGCCAGCAGCACGAAACTAGCGGGAGAACCGGAGACCCAGTACTTC
CDR3: CASSTKLAGEPETQYF

size: .
length: 16
J: TRBJ2-2
V: TRBV7-3
D: TRBD2
DNA: TGTGCCAGCAGCCCCGGGCCTAGCGGGAGGGCCGGGGAGCTGTTTTTT
CDR3: CASSPGPSGRAGELFF

size: .
length: 12
J: TRBJ2-7
V: TRBV29-1
D: .
DNA: TGCAGCGTTGAAGACTGGCGCGGGGAGCAGTACTTC
CDR3: CSVEDWRGEQYF

size: few
length: 14
J: TRBJ2-3
V: TRBV5-1
D: .
DNA: TGCGCCAGCAGGCCCTGGGGGAGCACAGATACGCAGTATTTT
CDR3: CASRPWGSTDTQYF

size: .
length: 15
J: TRBJ2-3
V: TRBV11-1
D: .
DNA: TGTGCCAGCAGCCTTGGAACAGGACTAACAGATACGCAGTATTTT
CDR3: CASSLGTGLTDTQYF

size: .
length: 17
J: TRBJ2-3
V: TRBV11-2
D: .
DNA: TGTGCCAGCAGCTTGGCTCCCCGGGGCGGTGGTCGGATTACGCAGTATTTT
CDR3: CASSLAPRGGGRITQYF

size: many
length: 15
J: TRBJ2-7
V: TRBV5-1
D: .
DNA: TGCGCCAGCAGCTTGGGGGCAGGGAGCTCCTACGAGCAGTACTTC
CDR3: CASSLGAGSSYEQYF

size: many
length: 18
J: TRBJ2-1
V: TRBV21-1
D: .
DNA: TGTGCCAGCAGCAAAGCGCTTTCACTAGCGGGGACATACAATGAGCAGTTCTTC
CDR3: CASSKALSLAGTYNEQFF

size: .
length: 11
J: TRBJ1-2
V: TRBV20-1
D: .
DNA: TGCAGTGCTAGAGATATGAGAGGCTACACCTTC
CDR3: CSARDMRGYTF

size: .
length: 13
J: TRBJ2-7
V: TRBV28
D: .
DNA: TGTGCCAGCTCCGGCAGTAACTCCTACGAGCAGTACTTC
CDR3: CASSGSNSYEQYF

size: few
length: 13
J: TRBJ1-5
V: TRBV27
D: .
DNA: TGTGCCAGCAGTTTGGACGAAAATCAGCCCCAGCATTTT
CDR3: CASSLDENQPQHF

size: once
length: 15
J: TRBJ2-2
V: TRBV6-1
D: .
DNA: TGTGCCAGCAGTGAAGTTAGGGTGTTGACCGGGGAGCTGTTTTTT
CDR3: CASSEVRVLTGELFF

size: .
length: 12
J: TRBJ1-2
V: TRBV7-2
D: .
DNA: TGTGCCAGCAGCTTAGATCCTGGTGGCTACACCTTC
CDR3: CASSLDPGGYTF

size: .
length: 17
J: TRBJ1-4
V: TRBV12-3/TRBV12-4
D: .
DNA: TGTGCCAGCAGTTTAGAGAGCCCCTACAGGACTAATGAAAAACTGTTTTTT
CDR3: CASSLESPYRTNEKLFF

size: .
length: 15
J: TRBJ2-3
V: TRBV7-3
D: .
DNA: TGTGCCAGCAGCTTACCGGGACGTGACACAGATACGCAGTATTTT
CDR3: CASSLPGRDTDTQYF

size: few
length: 16
J: TRBJ2-3
V: TRBV5-1
D: .
DNA: TGCGCCAGCAGCTTGCAGAGACTGTTGACTCCAGATACGCAGTATTTT
CDR3: CASSLQRLLTPDTQYF

size: .
length: 13
J: TRBJ2-7
V: TRBV4-1
D: .
DNA: TGCGCCAGCAGCGCTGTGAGGGACTACGAGCAGTACTTC
CDR3: CASSAVRDYEQYF